The 7 T cell receptor beta chains listed next were all sequenced from one sample in a study of long-term antiretroviral therapy in people with HIV. At survey level, the immunoSEQ assay was run in its v3.0 version. Libraries were prepared by immunoSEQ multiplex PCR; TCRdb keeps only in-frame clonotypes and omits some of them. The sample holds tens of thousands of clones, about 95% seen once. Sequences were derived from unsorted PBMCs, sampled 6 to 6.5 years after starting antiretroviral therapy. These receptor sequences come from a man aged 25-45 years with HIV.

The chain couples TRBV10-3 to TRBJ1-3; maybe TRBD1 (5 bases). V shed 3 bases and J shed 0 bases, with 15 bases lying between them. The CDR3 is 17 amino acids. Germline CDR1 is ENHRY and CDR2 is SYGVKD. The CDR3, as DNA: TGTGCCATCAGTGATCTTTGGGACTTTTCCTCTGGAAACACCATATATTTT. Its translation: CAISDLWDFSSGNTIYF.

The chain couples TRBV28 to TRBJ2-5; TRBD2 matches 12 bases. In germline, CDR1 is MDHEN, CDR2 SYDVKM. The CDR3 length is 19 residues. The junction had 13 bases not matched to a gene; V was cut back by 3 bases and J by 2 bases. CDR3 nucleotides: TGTGCCAGCAGTTTTCCGGGACAACCTAGCGGGAGGGGGCAAGAGACCCAGTACTTC. Translating gives CASSFPGQPSGRGQETQYF.

The V and J genes are TRBV15 and TRBJ2-1; 9 bases agree with TRBD1. The V gene's germline CDR1 is LNHNV and CDR2 YYDKDF (reference sequence). V lost 0 bases, J lost 5 bases, and 5 bases stayed unmatched. The length of the CDR3 is 16 residues. The CDR3 sequence: CATSRERDRANNEQFF. DNA of the CDR3: TGTGCCACCAGCAGAGAGAGGGACAGGGCTAACAATGAGCAGTTCTTC.

The genes are TRBV5-4 and TRBJ2-3, with 9 bases lining up with TRBD2. This CDR3 comprises 15 residues. V dropped 2 bases and J dropped 5; count of bases not matched to a gene: 6. The germline V gene encodes CDR1 SGHNT and CDR2 YYREEE (reference sequence). Written as DNA, the CDR3 is TGTGCCAGCAGCTTTCAAACAGCGGGAGGAGATACGCAGTATTTT. It specifies CASSFQTAGGDTQYF.

The chain combines TRBV4-3 with TRBJ2-1; D possibly uses TRBD1 or TRBD2 (5 bases each). From germline, CDR1 is LGHNA and CDR2 YSLEER. The CDR3 spans 17 residues. Between the trimmed V and J ends, which lost 0 bases and 10 bases, there was a span of 22 bases. This chain's CDR3 is CASSQDSSPVAWGEQFF. The CDR3 nucleotides read TGCGCCAGCAGCCAAGATAGCAGCCCGGTCGCTTGGGGGGAGCAGTTCTTC.

The rearrangement links TRBV7-9 to TRBJ1-1, with a possible D match to TRBD1 (5 bases). V lost 8 bases and J 5 bases, leaving 12 bases between the germline ends. The CDR3 is 12 amino acids. Germline V lookup: CDR1 SEHNR, CDR2 FQNEAQ (reference sequence). CDR3 DNA sequence: TGTGCCAGCCGGTGGGGGGGAACTGAAGCTTTCTTT. This codes for CASRWGGTEAFF.

The chain employs TRBV4-1 and TRBJ1-1, with a possible D match to TRBD1 (6 bases). This CDR3 has 15 residues. The V and J ends lost 0 bases and 3 bases respectively, with 11 bases between them. Per the germline V gene, CDR1 is MGHRA and CDR2 is YSYEKL. CDR3: CASSQEFPGDTEAFF. DNA for the CDR3: TGCGCCAGCAGCCAAGAGTTCCCAGGGGACACTGAAGCTTTCTTT.